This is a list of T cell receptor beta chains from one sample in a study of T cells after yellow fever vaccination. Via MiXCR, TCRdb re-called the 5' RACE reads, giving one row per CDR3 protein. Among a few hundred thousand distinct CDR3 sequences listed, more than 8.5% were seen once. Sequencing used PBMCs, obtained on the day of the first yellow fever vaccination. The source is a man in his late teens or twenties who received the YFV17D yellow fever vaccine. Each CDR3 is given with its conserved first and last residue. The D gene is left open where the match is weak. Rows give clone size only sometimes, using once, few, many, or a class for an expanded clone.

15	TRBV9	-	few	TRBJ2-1	CASSPDPVPYNEQFF	TGTGCCAGCAGCCCTGACCCAGTACCCTACAATGAGCAGTTCTTC
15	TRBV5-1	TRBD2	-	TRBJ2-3	CASKGLAVSTDTQYF	TGCGCCAGCAAAGGACTAGCGGTTAGCACAGATACGCAGTATTTT
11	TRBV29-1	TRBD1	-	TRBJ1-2	CSFGQGYGYTF	TGCAGCTTCGGACAGGGCTATGGCTACACCTTC
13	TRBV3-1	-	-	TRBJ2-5	CASSPVSGETQYF	TGTGCCAGCAGCCCCGTCAGCGGGGAGACCCAGTACTTC
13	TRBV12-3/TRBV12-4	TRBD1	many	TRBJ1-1	CASSTGEGTEAFF	TGTGCCAGCAGTACAGGGGAGGGAACTGAAGCTTTCTTT
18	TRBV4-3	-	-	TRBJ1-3	CASSQDYKARATGNTIYF	TGCGCCAGCAGCCAAGATTACAAGGCCAGGGCAACGGGAAACACCATATATTTT
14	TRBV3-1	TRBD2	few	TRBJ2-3	CASSRTRSTDTQYF	TGTGCCAGCAGCCGGACTAGAAGCACAGATACGCAGTATTTT
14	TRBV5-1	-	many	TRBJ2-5	CASSPRVAQETQYF	TGCGCCAGCAGCCCCAGGGTGGCCCAAGAGACCCAGTACTTC
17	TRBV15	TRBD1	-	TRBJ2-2	CATSRGDRGPGSGELFF	TGTGCCACCAGCAGAGGCGACAGGGGCCCCGGGAGCGGGGAGCTGTTTTTT
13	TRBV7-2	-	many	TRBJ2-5	CASTKDSGETQYF	TGTGCCAGCACCAAGGACAGTGGAGAGACCCAGTACTTC
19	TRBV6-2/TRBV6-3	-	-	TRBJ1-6	CASSYSGRRTSSYNSPLHF	TGTGCCAGCAGTTACTCTGGGAGGCGGACTAGCTCCTATAATTCACCCCTCCACTTT
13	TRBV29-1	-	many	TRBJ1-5	CSVGGTGNQPQHF	TGCAGCGTTGGGGGGACGGGGAATCAGCCCCAGCATTTT
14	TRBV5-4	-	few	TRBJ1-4	CASSFREANEKLFF	TGTGCCAGCAGCTTCCGGGAGGCTAATGAAAAACTGTTTTTT
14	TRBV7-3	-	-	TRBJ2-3	CASSQTGYTDTQYF	TGTGCCAGCAGCCAAACAGGGTACACAGATACGCAGTATTTT
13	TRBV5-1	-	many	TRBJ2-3	CASSLVGRDTQYF	TGCGCCAGCAGCTTAGTGGGGCGGGATACGCAGTATTTT
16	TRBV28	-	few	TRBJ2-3	CASSFLDGDGADTQYF	TGTGCCAGCAGTTTTCTAGACGGGGATGGGGCAGATACGCAGTATTTT
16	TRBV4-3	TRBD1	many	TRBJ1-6	CASSQVGTGLNSPLHF	TGCGCCAGCAGCCAAGTAGGGACAGGCCTAAATTCACCCCTCCACTTT
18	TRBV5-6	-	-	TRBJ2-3	CASSLVGTDSLGTDTQYF	TGTGCCAGCAGCTTGGTGGGGACGGATTCCTTAGGCACAGATACGCAGTATTTT
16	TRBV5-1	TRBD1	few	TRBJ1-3	CASSPDRGPGGNTIYF	TGCGCCAGCAGCCCGGACAGGGGGCCCGGGGGAAACACCATATATTTT
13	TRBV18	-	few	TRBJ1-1	CASSPSGDLEAFF	TGTGCCAGCTCACCATCAGGGGACCTTGAAGCTTTCTTT
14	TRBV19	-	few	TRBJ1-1	CASILQGGHTEAFF	TGTGCCAGTATCTTACAGGGAGGGCACACTGAAGCTTTCTTT
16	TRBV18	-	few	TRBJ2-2	CASSPLVWGDTGELFF	TGTGCCAGCTCACCACTTGTGTGGGGGGACACCGGGGAGCTGTTTTTT
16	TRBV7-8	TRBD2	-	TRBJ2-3	CASTQTPSGGPDTQYF	TGTGCCAGCACCCAGACCCCTAGCGGGGGCCCAGATACGCAGTATTTT
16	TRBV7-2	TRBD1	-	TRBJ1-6	CASSLRAGGSSSPLHF	TGTGCCAGCAGCTTAAGGGCAGGGGGCTCGAGTTCACCCCTCCACTTT